This TCR beta chain was retrieved from a study of T cell responses to AZD1222 COVID-19 vaccine. The CDR3 spans 13 residues. The germline gives CDR1 LNHDA, CDR2 SQIVND (reference sequence). V was shortened by 5 bases and J by 3 bases, with 11 bases between the two germline ends. Study-wide findings and caveats: Females outnumbered males among donors, who were mostly white British; clonal diversity was possibly underestimated. There were vaccine-associated CD4 TCRs across spike, dominant at 160-218 and 743-854. Reportedly, nearly half of unique spike TCRs recognized epitopes outside B.1.351/B.1.1.7 mutations.

Sequencing was performed with immunoSEQ multiplex PCR; in TCRdb, only in-frame clones are kept and a portion is missing. The sample comprises hundreds of thousands of clones, 94% of which are singletons, and 0.55% rests with the top ten. Second-dose recipients at about 4 or about 12 weeks were treated as one pooled group. Note on this clone: Antigen specificity is unknown.

The rearrangement joins TRBV19 to TRBJ2-7, with D perhaps being TRBD1 or TRBD2 (5 bases each). The specimen comprised peripheral blood, sampled 28 days after the second AZD1222 dose. The receptor's source is an adult who received the AZD1222 COVID-19 vaccine. The chain's CDR3 is CASSPSGGYEQYF. DNA for the CDR3: TGTGCCAGTAGTCCAAGTGGGGGCTACGAGCAGTACTTC.